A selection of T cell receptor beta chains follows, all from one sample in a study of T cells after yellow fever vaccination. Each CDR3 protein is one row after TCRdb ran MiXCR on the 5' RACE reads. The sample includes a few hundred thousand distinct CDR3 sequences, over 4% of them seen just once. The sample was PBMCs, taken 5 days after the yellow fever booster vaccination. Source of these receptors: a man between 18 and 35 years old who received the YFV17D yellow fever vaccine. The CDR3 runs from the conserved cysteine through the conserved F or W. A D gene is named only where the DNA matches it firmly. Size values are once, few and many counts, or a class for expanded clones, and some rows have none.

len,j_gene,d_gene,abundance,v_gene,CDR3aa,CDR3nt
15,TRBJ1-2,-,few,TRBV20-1,CSAPERGRAVNGYTF,TGCAGTGCTCCCGAGAGGGGACGTGCGGTTAATGGCTACACCTTC
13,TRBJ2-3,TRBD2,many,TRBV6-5,CASSPTSGDTQYF,TGTGCCAGCAGTCCGACTAGCGGGGATACGCAGTATTTT
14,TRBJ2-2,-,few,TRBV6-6,CASSYVGQTGELFF,TGTGCCAGCAGTTACGTGGGCCAGACCGGGGAGCTGTTTTTT
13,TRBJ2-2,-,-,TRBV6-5,CASSPGRDGELFF,TGTGCCAGCAGCCCCGGCCGGGACGGGGAGCTGTTTTTT
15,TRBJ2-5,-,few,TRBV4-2,CASSQLRGAQETQYF,TGTGCCAGCAGCCAGCTCCGGGGGGCCCAAGAGACCCAGTACTTC
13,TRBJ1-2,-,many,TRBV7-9,CASSSGGGGGYTF,TGTGCCAGCAGCTCCGGGGGGGGAGGAGGCTACACCTTC
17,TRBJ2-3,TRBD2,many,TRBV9,CASSVTSGGAGADTQYF,TGTGCCAGCAGCGTGACTAGCGGGGGGGCCGGGGCAGATACGCAGTATTTT
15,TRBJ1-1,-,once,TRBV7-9,CASSSPYRGHSEAFF,TGTGCCAGCAGCTCCCCTTATCGGGGGCACTCTGAAGCTTTCTTT
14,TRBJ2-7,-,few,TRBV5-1,CASSLDSVSDEQYF,TGCGCCAGCAGCTTGGATTCGGTCTCGGACGAGCAGTACTTC
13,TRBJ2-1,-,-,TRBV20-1,CSARPLIGGPGFF,TGCAGTGCTAGACCCCTCATCGGGGGGCCGGGGTTCTTC
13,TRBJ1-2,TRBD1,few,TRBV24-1,CATSVGQGYGYTF,TGTGCCACCAGTGTGGGACAGGGGTATGGCTACACCTTC
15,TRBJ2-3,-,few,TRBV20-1,CSASRDFSSTDTQYF,TGCAGTGCTAGCCGGGACTTCTCTAGCACAGATACGCAGTATTTT
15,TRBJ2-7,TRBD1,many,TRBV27,CASSRQGRGPYEQYF,TGTGCCAGCAGCCGACAGGGTCGAGGGCCCTACGAGCAGTACTTC
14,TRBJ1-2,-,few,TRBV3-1,CASSQGGQIYGYTF,TGTGCCAGCAGCCAAGGAGGGCAGATCTATGGCTACACCTTC
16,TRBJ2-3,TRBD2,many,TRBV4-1,CASSHGPSGGGDTQYF,TGCGCCAGCAGCCACGGACCTAGCGGGGGGGGAGATACGCAGTATTTT
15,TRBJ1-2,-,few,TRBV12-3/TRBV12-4,CASSLASLAVDGYTF,TGTGCCAGCAGTTTAGCGTCCTTAGCGGTGGATGGCTACACCTTC
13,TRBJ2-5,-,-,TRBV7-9,CASSLASVETQYF,TGTGCCAGCAGCTTAGCTAGCGTGGAGACCCAGTACTTC
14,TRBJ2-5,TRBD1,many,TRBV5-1,CASSSRTGQETQYF,TGCGCCAGCAGCTCACGGACAGGGCAAGAGACCCAGTACTTC
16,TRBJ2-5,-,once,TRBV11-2,CASSPGGRTAQETQYF,TGTGCCAGCAGCCCCGGGGGGAGGACAGCCCAAGAGACCCAGTACTTC
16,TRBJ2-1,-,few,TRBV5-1,CASSLAGTTHYNEQFF,TGCGCCAGCAGCTTGGCCGGGACAACCCATTACAATGAGCAGTTCTTC